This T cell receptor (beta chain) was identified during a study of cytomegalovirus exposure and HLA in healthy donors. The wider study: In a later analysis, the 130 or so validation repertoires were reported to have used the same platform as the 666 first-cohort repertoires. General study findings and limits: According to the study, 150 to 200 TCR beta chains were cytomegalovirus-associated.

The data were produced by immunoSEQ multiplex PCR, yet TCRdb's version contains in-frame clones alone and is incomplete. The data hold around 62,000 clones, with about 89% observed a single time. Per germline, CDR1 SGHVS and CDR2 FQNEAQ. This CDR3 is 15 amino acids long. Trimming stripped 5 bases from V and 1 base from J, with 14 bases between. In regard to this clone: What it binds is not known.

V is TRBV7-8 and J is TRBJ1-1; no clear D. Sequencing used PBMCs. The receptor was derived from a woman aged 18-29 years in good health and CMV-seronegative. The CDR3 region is CASSPGEGENTEAFF. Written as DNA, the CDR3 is TGTGCCAGCAGCCCCGGGGAGGGAGAGAACACTGAAGCTTTCTTT.